Each of the 19 T cell receptor beta chains below was sequenced from the same sample in a study of monozygotic twins with inflammatory bowel disease. Each CDR3 protein gets one entry in TCRdb, which reprocessed the 5' RACE reads and gives no DNA. This sample's table has over 200,000 distinct CDR3 sequences. The specimen was blood. The receptors were sampled from a human donor with ulcerative colitis or Crohn's disease, or a healthy co-twin of an affected twin (not recorded which).

The chain has TRBV7-2 and TRBJ2-5; TCRdb reports TRBD2, a call that lacks DNA to check it against. This CDR3 is built from 14 residues. Per germline, CDR1 SGHTA and CDR2 FQGNSA. CDR3: CASSSAGSQETQYF.

The J gene is TRBJ2-1, the V gene TRBV7-2; TCRdb's D call, TRBD1, is unchecked because there is no DNA. The CDR3 consists of 14 residues. Germline lookup yields CDR1 SGHTA and CDR2 FQGNSA. CDR3 sequence: CASSLFDGQRKQFF.

The gene calls are TRBV4-3 and TRBJ2-1; without DNA, the TCRdb call of TRBD2 cannot be checked. This CDR3 is 18 amino acids long. Germline CDR1 and CDR2: LGHNA and YSLEER. CDR3 in amino acids: CASSQELAGAVSYNEQFF.

This chain uses TRBV30 with TRBJ2-3; TCRdb returns TRBD1, unconfirmable since there is no DNA. CDR1 and CDR2 from the germline V gene are GTSNPN and SVGIG (reference sequence). The CDR3 runs 14 residues. The CDR3 spells CAWSVTAPTDTQYF.

V and J are TRBV7-2 and TRBJ1-4. The CDR3 is 13 residues long. Germline V gene lookup returns CDR1 SGHTA and CDR2 FQGNSA. The CDR3 protein is CASRRSTNEKLFF.

This chain uses TRBV23-1 with TRBJ2-7; TCRdb returns TRBD2, unconfirmable since there is no DNA. TRBV23-1 is sorted into the ORF group, with uncertain function. This CDR3 comprises 13 residues. CDR3 region: CASIAGARYEQYF.

J is TRBJ2-2 and V is TRBV4-1; TCRdb selects TRBD2, and the lack of DNA leaves this call unchecked. CDR1 is MGHRA and CDR2 is YSYEKL in the germline V gene. The CDR3 runs 16 residues. This chain's CDR3 is CASSPSSGRATGELFF.

The V and J genes are TRBV19 and TRBJ2-2; the D call from TCRdb, TRBD1, cannot be confirmed without DNA. Germline V gene lookup returns CDR1 LNHDA and CDR2 SQIVND (reference sequence). The CDR3 spans 15 residues. The CDR3 here is CASSGTGGIGGELFF.

The V gene is TRBV5-1, the J gene TRBJ2-1. Per germline, CDR1 SGHRS and CDR2 YFSETQ. CDR3 length: 13 residues. CDR3 protein: CASSLSDYNEQFF.

J is TRBJ1-6 and V is TRBV19; the TCRdb D gene call, TRBD1, has no DNA to confirm it. CDR3 size: 14 residues. Germline CDR1 reads LNHDA; CDR2 reads SQIVND (reference sequence). The CDR3 here is CASRRAQGNSPLHF.

V and J are TRBV11-2 and TRBJ1-6; TCRdb picks TRBD1, but there is no DNA to check that call. This CDR3 spans 15 amino acids. Germline V gives CDR1 SGHAT, CDR2 FQNNGV. CDR3 in amino acids: CASSLQTGSGSPLHF.

V and J are TRBV7-2 and TRBJ2-2; TCRdb outputs TRBD1, but without DNA this stays unchecked. Per the germline V gene, CDR1 is SGHTA and CDR2 is FQGNSA. The CDR3 consists of 17 residues. This CDR3 reads CASTRGGTGGNTGELFF.

J is TRBJ2-2 and V is TRBV29-1. Germline lookup yields CDR1 SQVTM and CDR2 ANQGSEA. This CDR3 has 12 residues. This CDR3 is CSVDGSTGELFF.

The gene calls are TRBV12-3 or TRBV12-4 and TRBJ1-2; absent DNA, TCRdb's TRBD1 call cannot be checked. The CDR3 totals 13 residues. CDR3 sequence reads: CASRTQGARGYTF.

This chain connects TRBV20-1 to TRBJ1-2; the D gene TCRdb calls, TRBD1, cannot be checked with no DNA. CDR3 length: 15 residues. Looked up from germline, CDR1 is DFQATT and CDR2 is SNEGSKA (reference sequence). This CDR3 reads CSAIWEGQGNYGYTF.

This chain links TRBV6-2 or TRBV6-3 with TRBJ1-1. Germline V lookup: CDR1 MNHEY, CDR2 SVGEGT. This CDR3 spans 13 amino acids. The CDR3 region is CASSYKGTTEAFF.

The chain couples TRBV20-1 to TRBJ2-1; checking the TCRdb D call of TRBD2 is not possible without DNA. The CDR3 is 14 amino acids. Germline V gene lookup returns CDR1 DFQATT and CDR2 SNEGSKA (reference sequence). The CDR3 sequence: CSALGTSSGNEQFF.

The chain couples TRBV15 to TRBJ2-6; TCRdb's D call of TRBD2 is untestable without DNA. The CDR3 has 17 amino acids. CDR1 and CDR2 from the germline V gene are LNHNV and YYDKDF (reference sequence). The CDR3 is CATSKEGIGSGANVLTF.

The V call is TRBV5-1, the J call TRBJ2-3; there is no DNA to check the TCRdb D call of TRBD2. The CDR3 loop spans 13 amino acids. Germline V gene sequence: CDR1 SGHRS, CDR2 YFSETQ. The CDR3 reads CASGGGRTDTQYF.